Following are 4 T cell receptor beta chains from one sample sequenced in a study of CD8 T cells in Susac syndrome. When the RNA was reverse transcribed, random hexamers were used with an input of roughly 0.5 to 1 ug. One entry per CDR3 protein, called by TCRdb with MiXCR from the immunoSEQ multiplex PCR reads. The sample carries 100,000 to 150,000 distinct CDR3 sequences, 80% to 85% recorded once. Sequenced input: CD8+ T cells from PBMCs. The receptors shown here come from a human donor with multiple sclerosis.

V is TRBV30 and J is TRBJ2-1, with D perhaps matching TRBD2 (5 bases). The CDR3 sequence is 11 residues long. Germline V gene lookup returns CDR1 GTSNPN and CDR2 SVGIG (reference sequence). V dropped 1 base and J dropped 10 bases, with 8 bases sitting between them. The CDR3 sequence is CAWSEWEEQFF. The CDR3 DNA follows: TGTGCCTGGAGTGAGTGGGAGGAGCAGTTCTTC. Together with reference TRBV30 and TRBJ2-1, the CDR3 gives the full variable domain: SQTIHQWPATLVQPVGSPLSLECTVEGTSNPNLYWYRQAAGRGLQLLFYSVGIGQISSEVPQNLSASRPQDRQFILSSKKLLLSDSGFYLCAWSEWEEQFFGPGTRLTVL.

The rearrangement joins TRBV13 to TRBJ2-1, with a weak D call TRBD2 (5 bases). The CDR3 spans 16 residues. Trimming took 5 bases from V and 0 from J, leaving 14 bases between them. Germline CDR1 is PRHDT and CDR2 is FYEKMQ (reference sequence). CDR3: CASSPPGMFSYNEQFF. The CDR3 bases are TGTGCCAGCAGCCCCCCGGGGATGTTCTCCTACAATGAGCAGTTCTTC.

This sequence joins TRBV7-9 and TRBJ2-1, with D possibly TRBD1 on 5 matching bases. Germline values: CDR1 SEHNR, CDR2 FQNEAQ (reference sequence). V was cut by 4 bases and J by 6 bases, with 7 bases left in between. The CDR3 sequence is 12 residues long. The CDR3 here is CASSWTLNEQFF. The CDR3 DNA follows: TGTGCCAGCAGCTGGACACTCAATGAGCAGTTCTTC.

This clonotype appeared once. The chain employs TRBV12-3 or TRBV12-4 and TRBJ2-3; 10 bases map to TRBD2. This CDR3 is built from 16 residues. V trimming: 7 bases; J trimming: 3 bases; junction bases outside the gene matches: 10. CDR3 bases: TGTGCCAGCAATTCCCTACTAGCGGGGAGGACAGATACGCAGTATTTT. Amino acid sequence: CASNSLLAGRTDTQYF.